This TCR beta chain originates from a study of blood T cell repertoires in COVID-19. Study-level information: Specimens from acute and convalescent COVID-19 originated in the United States, Italy and Spain. Sources were T cells, B-cell-depleted T cells, or PBMCs; the material itself was cDNA or gDNA.

This clone is a singleton in its sample. The CDR3 sequence is 13 residues long. Authors' processing steps: Estimation of nucleated cell counts relied on the amplification of reference gene primers. TCRdb's copy holds only in-frame clones and misses some; the assay was immunoSEQ multiplex PCR. V and J calls and clone size are as listed in that table; D and trimming were resolved from the DNA. The table records 160,000 or so clones, just under 80% of them present only once. V and J are TRBV12-1 and TRBJ1-4; the D call in the table, TRBD1, was not verified against the DNA. TRBV12-1 is assigned pseudogene status. The clonotype comes from a woman older than 75 with acute or convalescent COVID-19. Sequencing was done on a sample of peripheral blood. In DNA form, the CDR3 reads TGTGCCAGCAGTTCAGGGGGAGTTGAAAAACTGTTTTTT. Translated: CASSSGGVEKLFF.